This TCR beta chain was recovered during a study of blood T cell repertoires in COVID-19. Study-wide context: The United States, Italy and Spain provided the acute and convalescent COVID-19 samples. Sources were T cells, B-cell-depleted T cells, or PBMCs; the material itself was cDNA or gDNA.

Source study methods: Estimation of nucleated cell counts was performed using reference gene primer amplification. Some clones are missing from TCRdb's copy, which holds only in-frame ones; the method was immunoSEQ multiplex PCR. V, J and clone size derive from that table, while D and trimming were established from the DNA sequence. The sample has roughly 230,000 clones; about 85% are singletons. Germline V lookup: CDR1 MGHDK, CDR2 SYGVNS. J was trimmed by 6 bases and V by 4 bases; bases with no gene match: 11. CDR3 length equals 15 residues. The genes are TRBV25-1 and TRBJ1-2; 7 bases match TRBD1. Source material: peripheral blood. This receptor was identified in a woman older than 75 with acute or convalescent COVID-19. CDR3 nucleotides: TGTGCCAGCAGTGGGGTGAACCAGGGGGAGAATGGCTACACCTTC. Its translation is CASSGVNQGENGYTF.